This T cell receptor beta chain came from a study of human T cells and chemical hapten exposure. About the research overall: Small volume differences among pooled libraries mainly caused per-sample TCR yield variation.

The CDR3 runs 13 residues. Germline V gives CDR1 DFQATT, CDR2 SNEGSKA (reference sequence). V gave up 0 bases and J gave up 0 bases, with 4 bases separating them. Time point here: healthy volunteer bleed at 6 weeks. Sequencing started from total RNA isolated from unfractionated whole blood. Study-level points and caveats: The number of TCRs above 1 in 1000 frequency did not change after DPC sensitization.

At least ten counts were recorded for this clonotype. Its antigen is currently unknown. Individual cDNA molecules in this library carried unique molecular identifiers. In the authors' methods: With a range of about 20,000 to 700,000, the median per sample was roughly 95,000 TCRs. Via MiXCR, TCRdb re-called the RACE reads, giving one row per CDR3 protein. The V and J calls, along with clone size, are taken from TCRdb and not from the paper's own processing. This sample has some 77,000 distinct CDR3 sequences, with 7% to 9.5% found just once. This TCR derives from a female donor in good health. Some clones in this sample may be carry-over from other donors' samples. Sequenced input: whole blood. The V gene is TRBV20-1, the J gene TRBJ2-3; D not certain. CDR3 amino acids: CSARDQSTDTQYF. The CDR3 DNA reads as TGCAGTGCTAGAGACCAAAGCACAGATACGCAGTATTTT.